These 18 T cell receptor beta chains were sequenced from one sample in a study of T cell responses to AZD1222 COVID-19 vaccine. Method: immunoSEQ multiplex PCR; TCRdb's copy keeps in-frame clones and lacks some. The sample lists some 140,000 clones; around 90% were seen once. The sample consisted of peripheral blood, taken on day 0 of AZD1222 vaccination. All receptors derive from an adult in good health.

The chain combines TRBV6-5 with TRBJ1-1; 8 nucleotides line up with TRBD1. The CDR3 consists of 12 residues. Germline V gives CDR1 MNHEY, CDR2 SVGAGI. V lost 9 bases to trimming and J lost 10 bases; unmatched junction nucleotides: 10. Here the CDR3 reads CASSQGARGAFF. Written as DNA, the CDR3 is TGTGCCAGTAGCCAGGGGGCTCGGGGAGCTTTCTTT.

The chain uses TRBV4-1 and TRBJ2-3; no clear D. Germline-derived CDR1 and CDR2 are MGHRA and YSYEKL. V was shortened by 1 base and J by 1 base, with 18 bases between the two germline ends. This CDR3 has 18 amino acids. DNA of the CDR3: TGCGCCAGCAGCCAAGTGAATTTACTCCATTCTGGCACAGATACGCAGTATTTT. Residues: CASSQVNLLHSGTDTQYF.

V is TRBV10-3 and J is TRBJ2-7, with unresolved D. Germline V gives CDR1 ENHRY, CDR2 SYGVKD. The V end lost 0 bases, the J end lost 5 bases, and 5 bases lay between the germline ends. This CDR3 has 12 amino acids. The CDR3 coding sequence is TGTGCCATCAGTGAGTCACGGGACGAGCAGTACTTC. Its translation: CAISESRDEQYF.

This chain joins TRBV2 and TRBJ2-2; the D is unclear. The germline CDR1 and CDR2 sequences are SNHLY and FYNNEI. This CDR3 contains 14 residues. V dropped 6 bases and J dropped 0 bases, with 8 bases sitting between them. The CDR3 here is CASRGGSNTGELFF. The CDR3 DNA reads as TGTGCCAGCAGGGGTGGATCGAACACCGGGGAGCTGTTTTTT.

J is TRBJ1-5 and V is TRBV12-3 or TRBV12-4, with D hard to call. The CDR3 consists of 12 residues. V gave up 3 bases and J gave up 6 bases, with 6 bases separating them. As DNA, the CDR3 is TGTGCCAGCAGTTTGCCGCGTCAGCCCCAGCATTTT. It specifies CASSLPRQPQHF.

Details on this clone: The sample holds other DNA sequences that translate to the same CDR3. The chain combines TRBV19 with TRBJ1-5, with a weak D call TRBD1 (5 bases). V lost 5 bases and J 1 base, leaving 12 bases between the germline ends. The CDR3 loop spans 15 amino acids. The germline V gene encodes CDR1 LNHDA and CDR2 SQIVND (reference sequence). CDR3 in DNA: TGTGCCAGTAGTCCTCAGGGAAACAGCAATCAGCCCCAGCATTTT. Translation gives CASSPQGNSNQPQHF.

The gene calls are TRBV19 and TRBJ1-1; no firm D call. Germline V gene data show CDR1 as LNHDA and CDR2 as SQIVND (reference sequence). The CDR3 has 15 amino acids. Trimming cost V 0 bases and J 0 bases, with 8 bases left between them. CDR3 DNA: TGTGCCAGTAGTATAGATGTAGGAATGAACACTGAAGCTTTCTTT. Its translation is CASSIDVGMNTEAFF.

The chain combines TRBV28 with TRBJ1-2, with 8 bases aligning to TRBD1. The CDR3 consists of 14 residues. Germline CDR1 reads MDHEN; CDR2 reads SYDVKM. Unmatched junction bases numbered 8, after V lost 6 bases and J lost 5 bases. CDR3 in DNA: TGTGCCAGCAGGACAGGGGCGGGCGGGTATGGCTACACCTTC. This encodes CASRTGAGGYGYTF.

The chain combines TRBV7-2 with TRBJ1-3; D is undetermined. The V gene's germline CDR1 is SGHTA and CDR2 FQGNSA. The CDR3 is made up of 14 amino acids. V lost 5 bases and J lost 1, with 9 bases in between. For the CDR3, the DNA is TGTGCCAGCAGCCAGATATATTCTGGAAACACCATATATTTT. Residues: CASSQIYSGNTIYF.

The chain combines TRBV28 with TRBJ1-2, with TRBD1 identical over 10 bases. CDR1 and CDR2 from the germline V gene are MDHEN and SYDVKM. J lost 2 bases, V lost 5 bases, and 2 bases had no gene match. This CDR3 region has 14 residues. CDR3 coding DNA: TGTGCCAGCAGTGGGACAGGGGCGAACTATGGCTACACCTTC. Its translation: CASSGTGANYGYTF.

The genes are TRBV15 and TRBJ2-1; D could derive from TRBD1 or TRBD2 (5 bases each). CDR1 is LNHNV and CDR2 is YYDKDF in the germline V gene (reference sequence). The CDR3 has 15 residues. V was pared by 6 bases and J by 8 bases, with 20 bases between. The CDR3 protein is CATSLLSRGPDEQFF. DNA of the CDR3: TGTGCCACCAGTTTACTGAGCCGGGGCCCGGATGAGCAGTTCTTC.

The chain has TRBV23-1 and TRBJ1-4; no clear D gene. TRBV23-1 is treated as an ORF (open reading frame) with a function not yet certain. The CDR3 is 16 residues long. The ends were cut back, 0 bases at V and 0 bases at J, with 8 bases in the middle. CDR3 sequence reads: CASSQSGEATNEKLFF. In DNA, the CDR3 is TGCGCCAGCAGTCAATCGGGCGAGGCAACTAATGAAAAACTGTTTTTT.

The chain carries TRBV2 and TRBJ2-1, with D tentatively TRBD2 (5 bases). Per germline, CDR1 SNHLY and CDR2 FYNNEI. The ends were cut back, 6 bases at V and 4 bases at J, with 13 bases in the middle. The CDR3 is made up of 14 amino acids. CDR3 protein: CASRTNSVYNEQFF. CDR3 DNA sequence: TGTGCCAGCAGGACTAATTCGGTTTACAATGAGCAGTTCTTC.

The chain has TRBV6-5 and TRBJ2-7; no reliable D call. V shed 3 bases and J shed 5 bases, with 8 bases lying between them. Looked up from germline, CDR1 is MNHEY and CDR2 is SVGAGI. The CDR3 covers 12 residues. Here the CDR3 DNA reads TGTGCCAGCAGTTATGGGGTCAACGAGCAGTACTTC. This translates into CASSYGVNEQYF.

This clone has just one count. This chain links TRBV7-2 with TRBJ2-5; 8 nucleotides agree with TRBD2. This CDR3 spans 16 amino acids. Germline V lookup: CDR1 SGHTA, CDR2 FQGNSA. V was clipped by 0 bases and J by 2 bases; unmatched bases: 5. The CDR3 region has the DNA TGTGCCAGCAGCTTAGCGCTGGCTAGCGGGCAAGAGACCCAGTACTTC. The encoded protein is CASSLALASGQETQYF.

The gene calls are TRBV28 and TRBJ2-1; possible D gene TRBD2, 5 bases. Per the germline V gene, CDR1 is MDHEN and CDR2 is SYDVKM. The ends were cut back, 2 bases at V and 0 bases at J, with 8 bases in the middle. The CDR3 sequence is 15 residues long. For the CDR3, the DNA is TGTGCCAGCAGTTTAGTGGGGAGCTCCTACAATGAGCAGTTCTTC. The encoded protein is CASSLVGSSYNEQFF.

The chain is built from TRBV28 and TRBJ1-2; D perhaps matches TRBD1 (5 bases). This CDR3 contains 18 residues. Germline CDR1 reads MDHEN; CDR2 reads SYDVKM. Trimming took off 7 bases at V and 6 bases at J, with 30 bases between the two ends. CDR3 in amino acids: CASKLGGRDHDRNNGYTF. The CDR3 coding sequence is TGTGCCAGCAAACTCGGTGGCAGGGACCACGATCGTAATAATGGCTACACCTTC.

V and J are TRBV6-4 and TRBJ1-2; a weak D match, TRBD1 (6 bases). With 3 bases removed from V and 7 bases from J, the gap between germline ends came to 12 bases. CDR1 and CDR2 (germline): MRHNA, SNTAGT. The CDR3 is made up of 13 amino acids. The CDR3 coding sequence is TGTGCCAGCAGTGAAGGGGGGATTGGTGGCTACACCTTC. Translating it yields CASSEGGIGGYTF.